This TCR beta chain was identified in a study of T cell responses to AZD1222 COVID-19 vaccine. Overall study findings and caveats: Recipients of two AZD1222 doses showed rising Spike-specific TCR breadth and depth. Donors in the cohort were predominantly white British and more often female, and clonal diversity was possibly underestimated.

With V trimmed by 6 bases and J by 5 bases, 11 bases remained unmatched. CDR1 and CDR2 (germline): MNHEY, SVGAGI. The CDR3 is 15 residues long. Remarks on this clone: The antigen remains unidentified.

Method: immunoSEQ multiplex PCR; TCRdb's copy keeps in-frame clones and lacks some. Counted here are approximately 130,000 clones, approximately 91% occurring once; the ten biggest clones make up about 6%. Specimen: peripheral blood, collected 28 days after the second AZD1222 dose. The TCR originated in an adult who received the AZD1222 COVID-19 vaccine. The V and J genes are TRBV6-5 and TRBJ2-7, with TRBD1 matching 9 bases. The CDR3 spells CASRLSPQGADEQYF. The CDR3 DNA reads TGTGCCAGCAGACTCTCCCCACAGGGGGCCGACGAGCAGTACTTC.